Shown below are 21 T cell receptor beta chains from a single sample sequenced in a study of blood T cell repertoires in COVID-19. The protocol was immunoSEQ multiplex PCR, while the TCRdb copy is restricted to in-frame clones and leaves out a portion. This sample has about 120,000 clones; 70% to 90% occur once, and the top ten carry around 3.3%. Material: peripheral blood. The receptors come from a man aged 40-50 years with acute or convalescent COVID-19.

The genes are TRBV10-1 and TRBJ2-1; possibly TRBD2 for D (5 bases). The CDR3 covers 15 residues. Germline V gene data show CDR1 as WNHNN and CDR2 as SYGVQD (reference sequence). Trimming removed 2 bases at V and 7 bases at J, with 15 bases between. The CDR3 spells CASSERGIRGNEQFF. The CDR3 DNA reads as TGCGCCAGCAGTGAGCGGGGAATAAGAGGAAATGAGCAGTTCTTC.

This clone was counted only a few times. V and J are TRBV7-3 and TRBJ2-1; 13 bases are shared with TRBD2. The CDR3 is made up of 16 amino acids. The germline V gene encodes CDR1 SGHTA and CDR2 FQGTGA. J gave up 7 bases and V 1 base, and 4 bases lay outside the gene matches. The CDR3 loop is CASSLNGLAGVNEQFF. The CDR3 DNA is TGTGCCAGCAGCTTAAACGGACTAGCGGGGGTAAATGAGCAGTTCTTC.

The rearrangement joins TRBV15 to TRBJ2-4; a weak D match, TRBD1 (6 bases). The V gene lost 3 bases and the J gene lost 5 bases, with 14 bases spanning the gap. CDR1 is LNHNV and CDR2 is YYDKDF in the germline V gene (reference sequence). This CDR3 is built from 15 residues. The chain's CDR3 is CATSRETGQENIQYF. DNA for the CDR3: TGTGCCACCAGCAGGGAAACAGGGCAGGAAAACATTCAGTACTTC.

The chain joins TRBV7-9 to TRBJ2-1; perhaps TRBD1 as D (5 bases). In germline, CDR1 is SEHNR, CDR2 FQNEAQ (reference sequence). Trimming stripped 1 base from V and 7 bases from J, with 11 bases between. The CDR3 consists of 14 residues. CDR3 protein: CASSLVVGVNEQFF. The CDR3 region has the DNA TGTGCCAGCAGCTTAGTAGTAGGGGTTAATGAGCAGTTCTTC.

The rearrangement links TRBV2 to TRBJ1-4; D is perhaps TRBD1 (6 bases). CDR1 SNHLY and CDR2 FYNNEI come from the germline V gene. There are 14 residues in the CDR3. The germline V and J ends were trimmed by 6 bases and 5 bases, with 13 bases remaining between them. The CDR3 reads CASRKAQGNEKLFF. In nucleotides, the CDR3 is TGTGCCAGCAGAAAAGCGCAGGGGAATGAAAAACTGTTTTTT.

The V and J genes are TRBV5-1 and TRBJ2-3; TRBD2 is a possible D gene (6 bases). The ends were cut back, 0 bases at V and 4 bases at J, with 12 bases in the middle. Germline loops: CDR1 SGHRS, CDR2 YFSETQ. This CDR3 has 15 amino acids. The CDR3 spells CASSLAPPGADTQYF. In DNA form, the CDR3 reads TGCGCCAGCAGCTTGGCGCCTCCGGGGGCAGATACGCAGTATTTT.

J is TRBJ2-5 and V is TRBV10-3; 9 bases map to TRBD1. The length of the CDR3 is 13 residues. CDR1 and CDR2 from the germline V gene are ENHRY and SYGVKD. After removal of 8 bases from V and 3 bases from J, the junction contained 4 bases not matched to a gene. The CDR3 sequence is CAIQGQGEETQYF. The DNA of the CDR3 is TGTGCCATCCAGGGACAGGGCGAAGAGACCCAGTACTTC.

The V call is TRBV5-1, the J call TRBJ1-1; 8 positions agree with TRBD1. The germline V gene has CDR1 SGHRS and CDR2 YFSETQ. This CDR3 is 15 amino acids long. The V segment lost 4 bases and the J segment 1 base; nucleotides outside the gene matches: 6. CDR3 sequence reads: CASSLDRVSNTEAFF. CDR3 nucleotides: TGCGCCAGCAGCCTGGACAGGGTATCGAACACTGAAGCTTTCTTT.

This clone came up a few times. The chain combines TRBV11-2 with TRBJ2-7; maybe TRBD1 (6 bases). CDR1 and CDR2 from the germline V gene are SGHAT and FQNNGV. V lost 1 base, J lost 7 bases, and 14 bases lay in between. The CDR3 has 14 amino acids. The CDR3 loop reads CASSLVTGLGEQYF. In DNA form, the CDR3 reads TGTGCCAGCAGCTTAGTTACAGGGTTGGGGGAGCAGTACTTC.

The table lists this clone with a count of one. The rearrangement links TRBV27 to TRBJ1-1; D uncertain. Trimming took 4 bases from V and 9 from J, leaving 18 bases between them. The germline V gene encodes CDR1 MNHEY and CDR2 SMNVEV (reference sequence). This CDR3 has 14 amino acids. CDR3 nucleotides: TGTGCCAGCAGTTCCACGGACGGGGTGCGTCAAGCTTTCTTT. It is translated as CASSSTDGVRQAFF.

The genes are TRBV4-2 and TRBJ2-7; no definite D call. This CDR3 is 14 amino acids long. Trimming stripped 0 bases from V and 5 bases from J, with 11 bases between. Per the germline V gene, CDR1 is LGHNA and CDR2 is YNFKEQ. In DNA, the CDR3 is TGTGCCAGCAGCCAAGAAGTAGTTGTCGACGAGCAGTACTTC. This sequence encodes CASSQEVVVDEQYF.

The chain has TRBV7-2 and TRBJ2-1, with 8 positions matching TRBD2. This CDR3 contains 15 residues. Trimming cost V 6 bases and J 2 bases; bases outside gene matches: 6. Germline V gene sequence: CDR1 SGHTA, CDR2 FQGNSA. The CDR3 loop reads CASSSYGGAYNEQFF. Here the CDR3 DNA reads TGTGCCAGCAGTTCCTACGGGGGGGCCTACAATGAGCAGTTCTTC.

The V and J genes are TRBV24-1 and TRBJ2-2, with 10 bases that match TRBD2. With V trimmed by 7 bases and J by 4 bases, 8 bases remained unmatched. In germline, CDR1 is KGHDR, CDR2 SFDVKD. This CDR3 spans 16 amino acids. The CDR3 DNA is TGTGCCACCAGCAACCAGGGACTAGCGAGCACCGGGGAGCTGTTTTTT. It translates to CATSNQGLASTGELFF.

This clone was counted a single time. The chain recombines TRBV5-1 with TRBJ2-3; no reliable D call. Trimming pared 4 bases from V and 0 bases from J, leaving 9 bases between. Germline V gives CDR1 SGHRS, CDR2 YFSETQ. The length of the CDR3 is 14 residues. For the CDR3, the DNA is TGCGCCAGCAGCCCGGGTGGTAGCACAGATACGCAGTATTTT. Its translation is CASSPGGSTDTQYF.

This chain links TRBV24-1 with TRBJ2-5; D uncertain. V shed 4 bases and J shed 0 bases, with 11 bases lying between them. The CDR3 runs to 15 residues. Germline V gene sequence: CDR1 KGHDR, CDR2 SFDVKD. CDR3 residues: CATSDPDGYQETQYF. The DNA for the CDR3 is TGTGCCACCAGTGACCCCGACGGGTACCAAGAGACCCAGTACTTC.

The V call is TRBV25-1, the J call TRBJ2-7; possibly TRBD2 for D (6 bases). From germline, CDR1 is MGHDK and CDR2 SYGVNS. The CDR3 runs 15 residues. V was trimmed by 4 bases and J by 3 bases, leaving 16 bases between them. CDR3 in DNA: TGTGCCAGCAGTGCGATCCGAACCGGGGGCTACGAGCAGTACTTC. Its protein is CASSAIRTGGYEQYF.

J is TRBJ1-5 and V is TRBV7-8; no definite D call. This CDR3 spans 16 amino acids. V was trimmed by 5 bases and J by 5 bases, leaving 19 bases between them. From germline, CDR1 is SGHVS and CDR2 FQNEAQ. The CDR3 nucleotides are TGTGCCAGCAGCCCATTTCGGGATGTCTATTATCAGCCCCAGCATTTT. Amino acid sequence: CASSPFRDVYYQPQHF.

This chain uses TRBV19 with TRBJ1-4, with TRBD1 matching 7 bases. The germline V gene has CDR1 LNHDA and CDR2 SQIVND (reference sequence). The CDR3 is 15 residues long. Losses at the gene ends were 3 bases for V and 7 bases for J; bases not matched to a gene: 8. The CDR3 coding sequence is TGTGCCAGTAGTATTCTAGGGGGCGCGAGTGAAAAACTGTTTTTT. Translated, it gives CASSILGGASEKLFF.

The rearrangement uses TRBV5-4 and TRBJ2-7; possible D gene TRBD1, 6 bases. There are 14 residues in the CDR3. Germline V gene data show CDR1 as SGHNT and CDR2 as YYREEE (reference sequence). V was clipped by 3 bases and J by 7 bases, with 17 bases between them. Here the CDR3 reads CASSYYRVPEEQYF. The DNA for the CDR3 is TGTGCCAGCAGCTACTACAGGGTACCGGAAGAGCAGTACTTC.

This chain links TRBV4-1 with TRBJ1-4; TRBD1 agrees at 7 bases. Trimming cost V 3 bases and J 3 bases; bases outside gene matches: 7. CDR1 is MGHRA and CDR2 is YSYEKL in the germline V gene. There are 16 residues in the CDR3. This chain's CDR3 is CASSQATGEANEKLFF. CDR3 in DNA: TGCGCCAGCAGCCAGGCCACAGGGGAGGCTAATGAAAAACTGTTTTTT.

The J gene is TRBJ2-7, the V gene TRBV10-2; D perhaps matches TRBD2 (5 bases). Germline assignment: CDR1 WSHSY and CDR2 SAAADI. CDR3 size: 13 residues. The V gene lost 4 bases and the J gene lost 6 bases, with 13 bases spanning the gap. CDR3 sequence (DNA): TGCGCCAGCAGTGCCAGTAGCGCTCCCGAGCAGTACTTC. Translated: CASSASSAPEQYF.